The 19 T cell receptor beta chains below were found in one sample sequenced in a study of preoperative IRX-2 immunotherapy in early breast cancer. Here immunoSEQ multiplex PCR was the method, and the copy in TCRdb shows in-frame clones only, minus some. The sample contains approximately 100,000 clones, 80% to 90% of which appear only once. Treatment reported: preoperative locoregional IRX-2 cytokine immunotherapy. The sample was tumor tissue, taken after IRX-2 immunotherapy. The source of these receptors is a human donor with breast cancer.

CDR3 DNA sequence: TGTGCCAGCTCCTCGTCGGGGACAGAACTCAATCAGCCCCAGCATTTT. It is translated as CASSSSGTELNQPQHF. The chain employs TRBV19 and TRBJ1-5; 7 positions agree with TRBD1. J gave up 3 bases and V 9 bases, and 14 bases lay outside the gene matches. Germline V gene sequence: CDR1 LNHDA, CDR2 SQIVND (reference sequence). This CDR3 is 16 amino acids long.

V is TRBV18 and J is TRBJ2-6, with D unresolved. V dropped 1 base and J dropped 0 bases, with 16 bases sitting between them. This CDR3 region has 19 residues. Per the germline V gene, CDR1 is KGHSH and CDR2 is LQKENI. CDR3 loop: CASSPLASSSSSGANVLTF. DNA for the CDR3: TGTGCCAGCTCACCACTGGCCAGCTCTTCCAGCTCTGGGGCCAACGTCCTGACTTTC.

This chain links TRBV28 with TRBJ2-1; D call uncertain. The CDR3 sequence is 12 residues long. The germline CDR1 and CDR2 sequences are MDHEN and SYDVKM. The ends were cut back, 2 bases at V and 7 bases at J, with 6 bases in the middle. As DNA, the CDR3 is TGTGCCAGCAGTTTAAGTACTAATGAGCAGTTCTTC. Translation gives CASSLSTNEQFF.

The chain joins TRBV15 to TRBJ1-4; TRBD1 might be the D (6 bases). V lost 1 base and J lost 4, with 13 bases in between. The germline gives CDR1 LNHNV, CDR2 YYDKDF (reference sequence). The CDR3 is made up of 16 amino acids. Here the CDR3 DNA reads TGTGCCACCAGCAGAGTGGAAAAGGGGGGTAATGAAAAACTGTTTTTT. Its translation: CATSRVEKGGNEKLFF. Variable domain in full (rest from reference TRBV15 and TRBJ1-4): DAMVIQNPRYQVTQFGKPVTLSCSQTLNHNVMYWYQQKSSQAPKLLFHYYDKDFNNEADTPDNFQSRRPNTSFCFLDIRSPGLGDTAMYLCATSRVEKGGNEKLFFGSGTQLSVL.

The chain links TRBV7-1 to TRBJ2-7, with 7 bases matching TRBD2. TRBV7-1 is placed among ORFs of uncertain function. This CDR3 region has 15 residues. Trimming at V came to 5 bases and at J to 2 bases, leaving 9 bases not matched to a gene. CDR3 in amino acids: CASSEGGVRPYEQYF. The CDR3 DNA reads as TGTGCCAGCAGCGAGGGAGGGGTACGACCCTACGAGCAGTACTTC.

The V gene is TRBV6-8, the J gene TRBJ2-1; a weak D match, TRBD2 (6 bases). V was clipped by 2 bases and J by 4 bases, with 12 bases between them. The CDR3 extends over 15 amino acids. Germline lookup yields CDR1 MNHGY and CDR2 SAAAGT. The chain's CDR3 is CASSYPGGQYNEQFF. The CDR3 nucleotides read TGTGCCAGCAGTTACCCCGGGGGTCAATACAATGAGCAGTTCTTC.

The chain has TRBV5-1 and TRBJ2-7; D is possibly TRBD1 (6 bases). Germline V gives CDR1 SGHRS, CDR2 YFSETQ. The CDR3 is 15 amino acids. The V gene lost 3 bases and the J gene lost 0 bases, with 13 bases spanning the gap. The CDR3 DNA sequence: TGCGCCAGCAGCTACCAGGGGCCCCACTCCTACGAGCAGTACTTC. Amino acid sequence: CASSYQGPHSYEQYF. The full variable domain, in which reference TRBV5-1 and TRBJ2-7 provide the parts outside the CDR3, is KAGVTQTPRYLIKTRGQQVTLSCSPISGHRSVSWYQQTPGQGLQFLFEYFSETQRNKGNFPGRFSGRQFSNSRSEMNVSTLELGDSALYLCASSYQGPHSYEQYFGPGTRLTVT.

The chain employs TRBV14 and TRBJ1-2; D gene uncertain. Trimming removed 3 bases at V and 2 bases at J, with 13 bases between. The CDR3 sequence is 15 residues long. CDR1 and CDR2 (germline): SGHDN, FVKESK. In nucleotides, the CDR3 is TGTGCCAGCAGCCACCTTGCCCATCAAAACTATGGCTACACCTTC. This sequence encodes CASSHLAHQNYGYTF.

The gene calls are TRBV19 and TRBJ1-4; the D gene is possibly TRBD1 (6 bases). Germline loops: CDR1 LNHDA, CDR2 SQIVND (reference sequence). V lost 6 bases, J lost 6 bases, and 11 bases lay in between. The CDR3 totals 13 residues. CDR3 loop: CASSLTGHEKLFF. The CDR3, as DNA: TGTGCCAGTAGCCTGACAGGACATGAAAAACTGTTTTTT.

This sequence joins TRBV11-3 and TRBJ1-6; TRBD1 matches 10 bases. The CDR3 sequence is 15 residues long. Germline CDR1 reads SGHNT; CDR2 reads YENEEA. With V trimmed by 4 bases and J by 5 bases, 2 bases remained unmatched. Here the CDR3 DNA reads TGTGCCAGCAGCTCCGGGACAGGGGATAATTCACCCCTCCACTTT. Protein sequence: CASSSGTGDNSPLHF.

The chain uses TRBV18 and TRBJ2-5, with D perhaps matching TRBD2 (5 bases). V was trimmed by 2 bases and J by 4 bases, leaving 8 bases between them. This CDR3 region has 13 residues. From germline, CDR1 is KGHSH and CDR2 LQKENI. The CDR3 region is CASSPSRAETQYF. In DNA, the CDR3 is TGTGCCAGCTCACCATCGAGGGCAGAGACCCAGTACTTC.

The chain recombines TRBV19 with TRBJ2-3; D might be TRBD2 (5 bases). The CDR3 consists of 15 residues. Germline V gives CDR1 LNHDA, CDR2 SQIVND (reference sequence). V lost 6 bases, J lost 3 bases, and 16 bases lay in between. CDR3 residues: CASRFQALATDTQYF. The CDR3 nucleotides are TGTGCCAGTAGATTCCAAGCCCTAGCAACAGATACGCAGTATTTT.

The CDR3 sequence: CASRLGDPRGEQFF. CDR3 DNA sequence: TGTGCCAGCAGGTTAGGCGATCCCAGGGGTGAGCAGTTCTTC. This chain links TRBV6-8 with TRBJ2-1, with D perhaps matching TRBD1 (6 bases). The CDR3 spans 14 residues. Trimming shortened V by 6 bases and J by 9 bases, and 18 bases separated the two germline ends. Germline CDR1 and CDR2: MNHGY and SAAAGT.

This clone was seen more than once but under ten times. The gene calls are TRBV6-1 and TRBJ1-1; 8 bases map to TRBD1. Looked up from germline, CDR1 is MNHNS and CDR2 is SASEGT. J was trimmed by 1 base and V by 1 base; bases with no gene match: 5. The CDR3 consists of 16 residues. The CDR3 loop reads CASSEGRTGRNTEAFF. CDR3 DNA sequence: TGTGCCAGCAGTGAAGGTAGGACAGGGCGGAACACTGAAGCTTTCTTT.

This clone was picked up one time. V is TRBV11-3 and J is TRBJ2-7, with TRBD1 matching over 7 bases. V shed 7 bases and J 6 bases; nucleotides not matched to a gene: 30. This CDR3 is 20 amino acids long. The V gene's germline CDR1 is SGHNT and CDR2 YENEEA. The CDR3 DNA reads as TGTGCCAGCACCCCGACCAGAGGGGGAAGGGGGCCGCCCGAAAAGGGCGAGCAGTACTTC. It is translated as CASTPTRGGRGPPEKGEQYF.

This clone has a single count. The rearrangement links TRBV18 to TRBJ1-4; D unclear. V was pared by 0 bases and J by 5 bases, with 13 bases between. Germline V gene data show CDR1 as KGHSH and CDR2 as LQKENI. The CDR3 covers 16 residues. CDR3 loop: CASSPPEPIGNEKLFF. The CDR3 bases are TGTGCCAGCTCACCACCGGAACCTATAGGAAATGAAAAACTGTTTTTT.

Details on this clone: At the DNA level, this CDR3 is encoded by other sequences in the same sample as well. J is TRBJ1-5 and V is TRBV29-1; TRBD1 might be the D (5 bases). Germline V lookup: CDR1 SQVTM, CDR2 ANQGSEA. CDR3 size: 13 residues. V was pared by 4 bases and J by 0 bases, with 7 bases between. Here the CDR3 DNA reads TGCAGCGTTGGCCAGGGTAGCAATCAGCCCCAGCATTTT. Translating gives CSVGQGSNQPQHF.

A note on this clone: Distinct nucleotide sequences in the sample also encode this CDR3. V gene TRBV5-1 combines with J gene TRBJ2-7; D perhaps matches TRBD2 (6 bases). The V and J ends lost 0 bases and 3 bases respectively, with 13 bases between them. The CDR3 is 15 amino acids. From germline, CDR1 is SGHRS and CDR2 YFSETQ. Here the CDR3 DNA reads TGCGCCAGCAGCTTGGAAGGGCAGGGACTCTACGAGCAGTACTTC. Its translation: CASSLEGQGLYEQYF.

CDR3 sequence: CASREESGGTNEKLFF. In DNA form, the CDR3 reads TGCGCCAGCAGGGAAGAATCGGGGGGGACTAATGAAAAACTGTTTTTT. This chain links TRBV10-1 with TRBJ1-4; possible D gene TRBD1, 5 bases. The CDR3 has 16 amino acids. Germline V CDR1 and CDR2: WNHNN, SYGVQD (reference sequence). V dropped 6 bases and J dropped 2 bases, with 16 bases sitting between them.